The 12 T cell receptor beta chains below all came from one sample that was sequenced in a study of T cells in Graves' hyperthyroidism and ophthalmopathy. RNA transcripts gave rise to amplified TCR beta CDR3 regions. The TCR CDR3 was amplified in a first-round RT-PCR using the HTBI primer set. TCRdb redid the calling of the multiplex PCR reads with MiXCR, one entry per CDR3 protein. Among 640,000 or so distinct CDR3 sequences listed, 14% to 15% were seen once. Sequenced input: blood. Receptor source: a woman in her forties with Graves' ophthalmopathy.

This clonotype appeared many times. The V gene is TRBV7-3, the J gene TRBJ2-7; D gene uncertain. The CDR3 length is 13 residues. V lost 5 bases and J lost 1, with 9 bases in between. Germline CDR1 reads SGHTA; CDR2 reads FQGTGA. CDR3 loop: CASSASPSYEQYF. The CDR3 nucleotides are TGTGCCAGCAGCGCCTCCCCATCCTACGAGCAGTACTTC.

This clonotype was detected ten times or more. The rearrangement uses TRBV5-4 and TRBJ1-6; 7 bases agree with TRBD1. Per germline, CDR1 SGHNT and CDR2 YYREEE (reference sequence). The CDR3 extends over 14 amino acids. The ends lost 4 bases at V and 7 bases at J; junction bases unmatched: 5. CDR3 DNA sequence: TGTGCCAGCAGCAATGACAGGGACAATTCACCCCTCCACTTT. Residues: CASSNDRDNSPLHF.

The genes are TRBV6-2 or TRBV6-3 and TRBJ2-6; TRBD2 is a possible D gene (5 bases). The CDR3 sequence is 17 residues long. Germline V gene lookup returns CDR1 MNHEY and CDR2 SVGEGT. V lost 1 base and J lost 0, with 10 bases in between. CDR3 in amino acids: CASSYFQDSSGANVLTF. CDR3 coding DNA: TGTGCCAGCAGTTACTTTCAGGACTCCTCTGGGGCCAACGTCCTGACTTTC.

This clonotype was seen many times. This sequence joins TRBV4-1 and TRBJ1-2, with D perhaps TRBD1 (6 bases). The V gene lost 2 bases and the J gene lost 5 bases, with 18 bases spanning the gap. This CDR3 region has 16 residues. In germline, CDR1 is MGHRA, CDR2 YSYEKL. The CDR3 spells CASSQPTGGAGYGYTF. The CDR3 region has the DNA TGCGCCAGCAGCCAACCCACGGGGGGCGCCGGGTATGGCTACACCTTC.

This clonotype has at least ten counts. CDR3 amino acids: CASSAGTGWDYGYTF. The CDR3 coding sequence is TGTGCCAGCAGTGCGGGGACAGGGTGGGACTATGGCTACACCTTC. The chain recombines TRBV25-1 with TRBJ1-2; TRBD1 matches 9 bases. After removal of 4 bases from V and 3 bases from J, the junction contained 6 bases not matched to a gene. The CDR3 loop spans 15 amino acids. Germline V lookup: CDR1 MGHDK, CDR2 SYGVNS.

The chain links TRBV12-3 or TRBV12-4 to TRBJ1-2; 8 nucleotides match TRBD1. Losses at the gene ends were 5 bases for V and 7 bases for J; bases not matched to a gene: 0. The length of the CDR3 is 11 residues. CDR3 residues: CASSDRGGYTF. For the CDR3, the DNA is TGTGCCAGCAGTGACAGGGGTGGCTACACCTTC.

This clonotype has ten or more counts. V and J are TRBV6-2 or TRBV6-3 and TRBJ1-3, with D unresolved. The V end was cut by 5 bases, the J end by 0 bases, with 11 bases between. Per germline, CDR1 MNHEY and CDR2 SVGEGT. The CDR3 extends over 15 amino acids. In nucleotides, the CDR3 is TGTGCCAGCAGTCCTACGACGATCTCTGGAAACACCATATATTTT. Amino acids: CASSPTTISGNTIYF.

This clonotype was found many times. V gene TRBV6-2 or TRBV6-3 combines with J gene TRBJ2-2; no reliable D call. Trimming left V 6 bases short and J 7 bases short, with 12 bases between. The CDR3 loop spans 13 amino acids. Per the germline V gene, CDR1 is MNHEY and CDR2 is SVGEGT. The CDR3 nucleotides read TGTGCCAGCAGACGGTCGGTTGGCGGGGAGCTGTTTTTT. Its translation: CASRRSVGGELFF.

This clonotype was counted at least ten times. The rearrangement links TRBV5-1 to TRBJ2-7, with TRBD2 as a possible D gene (7 bases). This CDR3 has 17 residues. CDR1 and CDR2 (germline): SGHRS, YFSETQ. V lost 4 bases to trimming and J lost 4 bases, with 24 bases between them. The CDR3 DNA is TGCGCCAGCAGCCCGACTAGCCCCGGGGGCACGAGATACGAGCAGTACTTC. Its protein is CASSPTSPGGTRYEQYF. The variable domain in full, with the rest retrieved from reference TRBV5-1 and TRBJ2-7, is KAGVTQTPRYLIKTRGQQVTLSCSPISGHRSVSWYQQTPGQGLQFLFEYFSETQRNKGNFPGRFSGRQFSNSRSEMNVSTLELGDSALYLCASSPTSPGGTRYEQYFGPGTRLTVT.

This clonotype was counted many times. This chain connects TRBV5-1 to TRBJ2-6; D ambiguous. The V and J ends lost 3 bases and 0 bases respectively, with 10 bases between them. This CDR3 spans 16 amino acids. Per germline, CDR1 SGHRS and CDR2 YFSETQ. The CDR3 DNA is TGCGCCAGCAGCTCAGGTTTCAGCTCTGGGGCCAACGTCCTGACTTTC. Translation: CASSSGFSSGANVLTF.

This clonotype was detected ten times or more. A much larger clone lies one base from this, so it may be a read error. This chain links TRBV12-3 or TRBV12-4 with TRBJ2-5; D may match TRBD1 or TRBD2 (5 bases each). This CDR3 has 11 amino acids. The CDR3 DNA reads TGTGCCGGCAGTCCAGGGACGGTTACGTACTTC. It codes for CAGSPGTVTYF.

There are a few counts of this clonotype. This chain joins TRBV4-2 and TRBJ1-6, with D unclear. Between the trimmed V and J ends, which lost 1 base and 6 bases, there was a span of 10 bases. The germline V gene encodes CDR1 LGHNA and CDR2 YNFKEQ. There are 15 residues in the CDR3. The CDR3 region is CASSQGEAVNSPLHF. In nucleotides, the CDR3 is TGTGCCAGCAGCCAAGGGGAGGCAGTTAATTCACCCCTCCACTTT.